This TCR beta chain emerged from a study of blood T cell repertoires in COVID-19. Study-level background: Among Cohort 3 donors, those recovered had two negative PCRs, clearance, or symptom resolution.

Here immunoSEQ multiplex PCR was the method, and the copy in TCRdb shows in-frame clones only, minus some. Among roughly 150,000 clones listed, about 87% were seen once. The age range of participants was about 18 to 95 years, with residence in roughly 25 US areas. Clinical histories supplied by participants themselves formed the basis of cohort assignment. The sample holds a few counts of this clone. The germline V and J ends were trimmed by 6 bases and 5 bases, with 15 bases remaining between them. Per the germline V gene, CDR1 is SGHRS and CDR2 is YFSETQ. There are 15 residues in the CDR3. The rearrangement uses TRBV5-1 and TRBJ1-6; D gene unclear. What was sequenced was PBMCs or T cells enriched from blood (not recorded which). The receptor comes from a man aged 45-60 years in a cohort exposed to, infected with or recovered from COVID-19 (not recorded which). The CDR3 nucleotides are TGCGCCAGCACCGAGGGCGGGCTGCATAATTCACCCCTCCACTTT. This gives the protein CASTEGGLHNSPLHF.